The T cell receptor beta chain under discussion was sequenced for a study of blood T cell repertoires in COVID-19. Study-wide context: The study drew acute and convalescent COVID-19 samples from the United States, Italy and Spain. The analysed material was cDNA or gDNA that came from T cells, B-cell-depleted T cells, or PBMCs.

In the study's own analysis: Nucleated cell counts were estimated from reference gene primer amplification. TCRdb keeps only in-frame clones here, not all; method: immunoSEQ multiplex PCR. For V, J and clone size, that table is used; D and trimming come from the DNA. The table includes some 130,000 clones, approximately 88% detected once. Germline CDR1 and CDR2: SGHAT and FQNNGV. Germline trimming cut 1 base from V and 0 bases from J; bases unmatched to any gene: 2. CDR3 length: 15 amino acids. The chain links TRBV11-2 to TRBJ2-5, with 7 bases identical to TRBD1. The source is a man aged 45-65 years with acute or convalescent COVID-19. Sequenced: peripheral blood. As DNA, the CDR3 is TGTGCCAGCAGCTTAGGCGACAGGGACCAAGAGACCCAGTACTTC. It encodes CASSLGDRDQETQYF.